What follows are 4 T cell receptor beta chains derived from one specimen sequenced in a study of control samples from healthy donors and cancer patients. Clones were sequenced by immunoSEQ multiplex PCR, and TCRdb holds only the in-frame ones, with some missing. The data contain roughly 150,000 clones, around 90% of them seen just once; the ten biggest clones take up approximately 1.8%. Material: blood. These receptors were collected from a man younger than 35 in good health.

J is TRBJ2-5 and V is TRBV11-2; 9 nucleotides match TRBD2. The germline V gene encodes CDR1 SGHAT and CDR2 FQNNGV. The CDR3 is made up of 14 amino acids. V shed 3 bases and J 5 bases; nucleotides not matched to a gene: 4. The CDR3 nucleotides are TGTGCCAGCAGCTTTAGCGGGGGCGGGGAGACCCAGTACTTC. Translation: CASSFSGGGETQYF.

V usage is TRBV6-5 and J usage is TRBJ2-1; 11 bases match TRBD2. The V segment lost 7 bases and the J segment 2 bases; nucleotides outside the gene matches: 4. This CDR3 is 15 amino acids long. Germline V gene data show CDR1 as MNHEY and CDR2 as SVGAGI. The CDR3 loop reads CASTISGGAYNEQFF. DNA of the CDR3: TGTGCCAGCACAATTAGCGGGGGGGCCTACAATGAGCAGTTCTTC.

This clone was picked up one time. The chain recombines TRBV28 with TRBJ1-1, with D possibly being TRBD1 (6 bases). The germline gives CDR1 MDHEN, CDR2 SYDVKM. This CDR3 is built from 15 residues. V dropped 5 bases and J dropped 1 base, with 14 bases sitting between them. CDR3 residues: CASSPQWGANTEAFF. Written as DNA, the CDR3 is TGTGCCAGCAGTCCCCAATGGGGGGCGAACACTGAAGCTTTCTTT.

This clone showed up just a few times. V and J are TRBV4-3 and TRBJ1-4; 9 bases agree with TRBD1. Germline CDR1 and CDR2: LGHNA and YSLEER. The CDR3 runs 16 residues. The J segment lost 5 bases and the V segment lost 2 bases, leaving 6 bases of the junction unmatched. The CDR3 region is CASSQTTGGFNEKLFF. CDR3 nucleotides: TGCGCCAGCAGCCAAACAACAGGGGGCTTCAATGAAAAACTGTTTTTT.